This TCR beta chain was captured in a study of blood T cell repertoires in COVID-19. Method: immunoSEQ multiplex PCR; TCRdb's copy keeps in-frame clones and lacks some. The sample includes 140,000 to 150,000 clones, 80% seen only once; the top ten take 3.5%. J lost 10 bases, V lost 3 bases, and 7 bases had no gene match. Germline values: CDR1 SEHNR, CDR2 FQNEAQ (reference sequence). The CDR3 loop spans 13 amino acids. This receptor was obtained from a man aged 65-85 years who had recovered from COVID-19. The chain recombines TRBV7-9 with TRBJ2-7; TRBD2 agrees at 9 bases. Specimen: peripheral blood. In DNA form, the CDR3 reads TGTGCCAGCAGCTTGACTAGCGGAGGGGTACAGTACTTC. This codes for CASSLTSGGVQYF.